These 29 T cell receptor beta chains originate from one sample sequenced in a study of T-cell reconstitution after alpha-beta-depleted transplantation in children (dated by TCRdb to about 2016). The protocol used for the library was PCR. Sequencer: Illumina HiSeq 2500. Molecular barcoding was employed in the preparation of TCR libraries, with unique molecular identifiers being used to normalize TCRbeta repertoire quantification. Starting from the raw public reads, TCRdb applied fastp trimming at Q25, assembled clones with MiXCR and retained in-frame beta chains. For every CDR3 protein sequence, its rows merge into one entry that carries the most common genes and DNA. Counted in this sample were over 150,000 distinct CDR3 sequences; approximately 7% of them appeared once. The ten largest clonotypes hold more than 2.5% of the sample. The specimen was PBMCs from the stem cell graft donor, collected from the stem cell graft. The source of these receptors is a human donor who donated a stem cell graft to a child with Wiskott-Aldrich syndrome.

This clonotype was counted between two and nine times. The chain combines TRBV24-1 with TRBJ2-1, with D unresolved. This CDR3 is built from 14 residues. Germline V gene data show CDR1 as KGHDR and CDR2 as SFDVKD. Trimming took off 6 bases at V and 0 bases at J, with 8 bases between the two ends. As DNA, the CDR3 is TGTGCCACCAGTACGCCAAGCTCCTACAATGAGCAGTTCTTC. Amino acids: CATSTPSSYNEQFF.

This clonotype appeared many times. The chain couples TRBV20-1 to TRBJ2-3, with 8 nucleotides matching TRBD2. V lost 4 bases to trimming and J lost 2 bases; unmatched junction nucleotides: 5. The germline V gene encodes CDR1 DFQATT and CDR2 SNEGSKA (reference sequence). The CDR3 runs 14 residues. CDR3 region: CSATSGSATDTQYF. The DNA for the CDR3 is TGCAGTGCTACTAGCGGGTCCGCCACAGATACGCAGTATTTT.

This clonotype was counted a few times. The V gene is TRBV7-2, the J gene TRBJ2-3; no firm D call. The CDR3 consists of 16 residues. V was shortened by 5 bases and J by 4 bases, with 19 bases between the two germline ends. Germline V gene sequence: CDR1 SGHTA, CDR2 FQGNSA. CDR3 sequence: CASSLIGWSSADTQYF. CDR3 nucleotide sequence: TGTGCCAGCAGCCTCATTGGGTGGTCCTCAGCAGATACGCAGTATTTT.

The rearrangement joins TRBV20-1 to TRBJ2-1; 14 bases line up with TRBD2. V was clipped by 6 bases and J by 7 bases; unmatched bases: 5. CDR1 and CDR2 (germline): DFQATT, SNEGSKA (reference sequence). The CDR3 length is 14 residues. Written as DNA, the CDR3 is TGCAGTGCCCTTCGGACTAGCGGGGGGAATGAGCAGTTCTTC. Amino acid sequence: CSALRTSGGNEQFF.

The J gene is TRBJ2-1, the V gene TRBV4-3; TRBD2 matches at 14 bases. V lost 0 bases and J lost 10; bases outside the gene matches: 5. The germline V gene has CDR1 LGHNA and CDR2 YSLEER. The CDR3 runs 16 residues. CDR3 loop: CASSQDSGLAGVEQFF. The DNA for the CDR3 is TGCGCCAGCAGCCAAGATTCGGGACTAGCGGGAGTGGAGCAGTTCTTC.

This clonotype was detected many times. This rearrangement joins TRBV24-1 to TRBJ1-1, with D perhaps TRBD1 (6 bases). Germline CDR1 and CDR2: KGHDR and SFDVKD. Trimming cost V 3 bases and J 3 bases, with 16 bases left between them. CDR3 length: 16 residues. The CDR3 DNA follows: TGTGCCACCAGTGATAACACAGCCACAGGGTACACTGAAGCTTTCTTT. The encoded protein is CATSDNTATGYTEAFF.

The chain carries TRBV5-1 and TRBJ2-7, with D unresolved. This CDR3 has 15 residues. Germline V gene sequence: CDR1 SGHRS, CDR2 YFSETQ. The germline V and J ends were trimmed by 0 bases and 0 bases, with 10 bases remaining between them. CDR3 DNA sequence: TGCGCCAGCAGCTTGGATGCGCTGAACTCCTACGAGCAGTACTTC. It yields the protein CASSLDALNSYEQYF.

This clonotype was seen repeatedly, ten times or more. This chain uses TRBV5-1 with TRBJ2-6, with TRBD1 as a possible D gene (6 bases). Per germline, CDR1 SGHRS and CDR2 YFSETQ. V lost 5 bases, J lost 0 bases, and 15 bases lay in between. This CDR3 is 17 amino acids long. DNA for the CDR3: TGCGCCAGCAGACCTACCCTACAGGGCTCTGGGGCCAACGTCCTGACTTTC. Its protein product is CASRPTLQGSGANVLTF.

This clonotype was picked up many times. The chain recombines TRBV3-1 with TRBJ2-5, with no clear D. Trimming took off 0 bases at V and 4 bases at J, with 12 bases between the two ends. The CDR3 loop spans 15 amino acids. Germline CDR1 LGHDT, CDR2 YNNKEL (reference sequence). DNA of the CDR3: TGTGCCAGCAGCCAAGATCCTGGGTTTGTAGAGACCCAGTACTTC. Translating gives CASSQDPGFVETQYF.

In this sample, this clonotype turned up many times. This CDR3 reads CASSLGSRDTQYF. The DNA of the CDR3 is TGCGCCAGCAGCTTGGGCTCTCGGGATACGCAGTATTTT. V usage is TRBV5-1 and J usage is TRBJ2-3; D is ambiguous. Deletions cut 0 bases from V and 6 bases from J, with 8 bases between. This CDR3 comprises 13 residues. Germline CDR1 is SGHRS and CDR2 is YFSETQ.

This clonotype was observed at least ten times. The chain combines TRBV7-9 with TRBJ1-1; no clear D. In germline, CDR1 is SEHNR, CDR2 FQNEAQ (reference sequence). The CDR3 totals 14 residues. The V end was cut by 1 base, the J end by 1 base, with 7 bases between. This CDR3 is CASSLGSSNTEAFF. CDR3 in DNA: TGTGCCAGCAGCTTAGGCAGTTCGAACACTGAAGCTTTCTTT. The full variable domain, in which reference TRBV7-9 and TRBJ1-1 provide the parts outside the CDR3, is DTGVSQNPRHKITKRGQNVTFRCDPISEHNRLYWYRQTLGQGPEFLTYFQNEAQLEKSRLLSDRFSAERPKGSFSTLEIQRTEQGDSAMYLCASSLGSSNTEAFFGQGTRLTVV.

This clonotype was recorded at least ten times. V usage is TRBV6-1 and J usage is TRBJ2-1; unclear D gene. Trimming removed 6 bases from V and 1 base from J, with 7 bases in between. From germline, CDR1 is MNHNS and CDR2 SASEGT. This CDR3 spans 13 amino acids. CDR3 sequence: CASRPGSYNEQFF. The DNA of the CDR3 is TGTGCCAGCAGGCCAGGATCCTACAATGAGCAGTTCTTC.

In this sample, this clonotype turned up many times. The genes are TRBV5-1 and TRBJ2-1, with D possibly being TRBD2 (5 bases). With 0 bases removed from V and 3 bases from J, the gap between germline ends came to 16 bases. The CDR3 runs 17 residues. Germline CDR1 SGHRS, CDR2 YFSETQ. CDR3 in DNA: TGCGCCAGCAGCTTGGAGGTGGGAGCCGCGGGCTACAATGAGCAGTTCTTC. This encodes CASSLEVGAAGYNEQFF.

The V call is TRBV2, the J call TRBJ1-4; no clear D gene. CDR3 length: 12 residues. Between the trimmed V and J ends, which lost 3 bases and 8 bases, there was a span of 7 bases. CDR1 and CDR2 from the germline V gene are SNHLY and FYNNEI. As DNA, the CDR3 is TGTGCCAGCAGTGAGCTGTCCGAAAAACTGTTTTTT. It specifies CASSELSEKLFF.

The gene calls are TRBV11-2 and TRBJ2-1; D might be TRBD2 (7 bases). The CDR3 loop spans 18 amino acids. Germline CDR1 SGHAT, CDR2 FQNNGV. The V end lost 2 bases, the J end lost 5 bases, and 22 bases lay between the germline ends. The CDR3 sequence: CASSLLGGGAGVDNEQFF. The CDR3 coding sequence is TGTGCCAGCAGCTTACTAGGAGGGGGGGCAGGGGTGGACAATGAGCAGTTCTTC.

There are many counts of this clonotype. This chain joins TRBV5-6 and TRBJ1-4; D may be TRBD1 (6 bases). V was pared by 7 bases and J by 7 bases, with 17 bases between. CDR1 and CDR2 from the germline V gene are SGHDT and YYEEEE. The CDR3 runs 14 residues. This CDR3 reads CASGPGQAREKLFF. The CDR3 coding sequence is TGTGCCAGCGGACCGGGACAAGCGCGTGAAAAACTGTTTTTT.

This clonotype was observed at least ten times. V usage is TRBV12-3 or TRBV12-4 and J usage is TRBJ1-1; tentatively, D is TRBD1 (5 bases). V lost 7 bases to trimming and J lost 1 base, with 16 bases between them. The CDR3 is 15 residues long. The DNA for the CDR3 is TGTGCCAGCACCTCTAGGAGACAGACGAACACTGAAGCTTTCTTT. Amino acids: CASTSRRQTNTEAFF.

Ten or more counts support this clonotype. The V gene is TRBV6-5, the J gene TRBJ2-3, with D unclear. The CDR3 has 12 amino acids. V lost 11 bases to trimming and J lost 2 bases, with 11 bases between them. Germline values: CDR1 MNHEY, CDR2 SVGAGI. The chain's CDR3 is CAVGLYTDTQYF. As DNA, the CDR3 is TGTGCCGTGGGCCTCTACACAGATACGCAGTATTTT.

This clonotype was seen repeatedly, ten times or more. The chain has TRBV6-1 and TRBJ1-1, with D tentatively TRBD1 (6 bases). The CDR3 totals 15 residues. Germline V gene lookup returns CDR1 MNHNS and CDR2 SASEGT. The V end lost 6 bases, the J end lost 1 base, and 15 bases lay between the germline ends. This chain's CDR3 is CASRTRGLANTEAFF. The CDR3 coding sequence is TGTGCCAGCAGGACGAGGGGGTTGGCGAACACTGAAGCTTTCTTT.

In its sample, this clonotype was seen many times. The chain uses TRBV5-1 and TRBJ1-3, with 7 bases lining up with TRBD1. Germline V gene lookup returns CDR1 SGHRS and CDR2 YFSETQ. Trimming cost V 4 bases and J 0 bases; bases outside gene matches: 1. The CDR3 is 14 residues long. CDR3 region: CASSRDSSGNTIYF. In nucleotides, the CDR3 is TGCGCCAGCAGCCGGGACAGCTCTGGAAACACCATATATTTT.

The CDR3 nucleotides are TGCGCCAGCACCCAACGGGCCAATGAGCAGTTCTTC. Translated, it gives CASTQRANEQFF. The V and J genes are TRBV5-1 and TRBJ2-1; no clear D gene. CDR3 size: 12 residues. V dropped 6 bases and J dropped 6 bases, with 10 bases sitting between them. Germline CDR1 reads SGHRS; CDR2 reads YFSETQ.

This clonotype has at least ten counts. The V and J genes are TRBV7-6 and TRBJ2-1; TRBD2 matches at 11 bases. CDR3 length: 15 residues. In germline, CDR1 is SGHVS, CDR2 FNYEAQ. V was pared by 5 bases and J by 3 bases, with 3 bases of the junction left unmatched. For the CDR3, the DNA is TGTGCCAGCAGCCGCGGGACTAGCGGCTACAATGAGCAGTTCTTC. Amino acid sequence: CASSRGTSGYNEQFF.

The table lists this clonotype with many counts. The chain is built from TRBV10-3 and TRBJ1-6; weak D call: TRBD1 (6 bases). The CDR3 consists of 14 residues. With 4 bases removed from V and 5 bases from J, the gap between germline ends came to 9 bases. Per germline, CDR1 ENHRY and CDR2 SYGVKD. CDR3 in DNA: TGTGCCATCAGTGGTAGACAGGATAATTCACCCCTCCACTTT. Encoded protein: CAISGRQDNSPLHF.

This clonotype has ten or more counts. The chain uses TRBV12-3 or TRBV12-4 and TRBJ2-1, with 7 bases lining up with TRBD2. CDR3 length equals 14 residues. V was clipped by 3 bases and J by 5 bases; unmatched bases: 4. CDR3 residues: CASSFASGNNEQFF. The CDR3 DNA is TGTGCCAGCAGTTTCGCTAGCGGAAACAATGAGCAGTTCTTC.

This clonotype was observed a handful of times. V gene TRBV5-1 combines with J gene TRBJ1-1; D not certain. CDR1 is SGHRS and CDR2 is YFSETQ in the germline V gene. The CDR3 is 14 residues long. The V end lost 1 base, the J end lost 6 bases, and 13 bases lay between the germline ends. The CDR3 loop reads CASSLTTPRAEAFF. The CDR3, as DNA: TGCGCCAGCAGCTTGACGACTCCTCGGGCTGAAGCTTTCTTT.

Many counts were recorded for this clonotype. The chain recombines TRBV7-9 with TRBJ1-2, with D unclear. Germline loops: CDR1 SEHNR, CDR2 FQNEAQ (reference sequence). V was trimmed by 7 bases and J by 0 bases, leaving 12 bases between them. The CDR3 consists of 14 residues. CDR3 in amino acids: CASNPPGSNYGYTF. CDR3 nucleotides: TGTGCCAGCAACCCCCCGGGATCTAACTATGGCTACACCTTC.

This clonotype has at least ten counts. The chain uses TRBV5-1 and TRBJ2-5; 12 nucleotides agree with TRBD2. CDR3 length: 14 residues. V shed 5 bases, J shed 5 bases, and the junction held 4 bases outside the gene matches. Germline CDR1 SGHRS, CDR2 YFSETQ. The CDR3 coding sequence is TGCGCCAGCAGGCGGACTAGCGGGACGGAGACCCAGTACTTC. This gives the protein CASRRTSGTETQYF.

This clonotype was counted at least ten times. V and J are TRBV10-3 and TRBJ1-1; 7 bases align to TRBD1. CDR1 is ENHRY, CDR2 SYGVKD, per germline. The CDR3 runs to 15 residues. V trimming: 10 bases; J trimming: 4 bases; junction bases outside the gene matches: 15. CDR3 sequence: CATGWGQGVGTEAFF. For the CDR3, the DNA is TGTGCCACCGGATGGGGGCAGGGGGTCGGCACTGAAGCTTTCTTT.

This chain links TRBV7-2 with TRBJ2-7, with 7 nucleotides matching TRBD1. Losses at the gene ends were 2 bases for V and 3 bases for J; bases not matched to a gene: 7. CDR1 and CDR2 (germline): SGHTA, FQGNSA. This CDR3 has 15 amino acids. The CDR3 region is CASSLYGRGSYEQYF. Written as DNA, the CDR3 is TGTGCCAGCAGCTTATATGGCAGGGGGAGCTACGAGCAGTACTTC.